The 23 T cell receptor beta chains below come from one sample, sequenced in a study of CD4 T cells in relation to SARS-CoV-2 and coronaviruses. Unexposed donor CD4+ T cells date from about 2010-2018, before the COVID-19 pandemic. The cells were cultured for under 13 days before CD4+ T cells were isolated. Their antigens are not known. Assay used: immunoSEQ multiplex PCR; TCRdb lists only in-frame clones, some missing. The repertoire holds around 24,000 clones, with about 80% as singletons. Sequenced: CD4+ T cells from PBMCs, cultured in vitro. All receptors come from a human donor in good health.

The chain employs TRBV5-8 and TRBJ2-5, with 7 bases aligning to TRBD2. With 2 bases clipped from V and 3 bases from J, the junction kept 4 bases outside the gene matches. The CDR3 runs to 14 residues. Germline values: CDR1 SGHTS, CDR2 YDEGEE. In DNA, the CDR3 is TGTGCCAGCAGCTTCCGGGGGAGGGAAGAGACCCAGTACTTC. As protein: CASSFRGREETQYF.

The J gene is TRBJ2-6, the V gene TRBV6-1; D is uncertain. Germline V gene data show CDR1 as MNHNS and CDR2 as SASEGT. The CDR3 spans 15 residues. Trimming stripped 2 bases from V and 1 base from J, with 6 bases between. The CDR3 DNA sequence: TGTGCCAGCAGTGAACGGGCGTCTGGGGCCAACGTCCTGACTTTC. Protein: CASSERASGANVLTF.

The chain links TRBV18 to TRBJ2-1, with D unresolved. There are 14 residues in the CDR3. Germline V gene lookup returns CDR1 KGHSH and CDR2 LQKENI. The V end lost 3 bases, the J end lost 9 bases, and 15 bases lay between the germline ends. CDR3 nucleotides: TGTGCCAGCTCACCTAGAGACGACAATATTGAGCAGTTCTTC. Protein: CASSPRDDNIEQFF.

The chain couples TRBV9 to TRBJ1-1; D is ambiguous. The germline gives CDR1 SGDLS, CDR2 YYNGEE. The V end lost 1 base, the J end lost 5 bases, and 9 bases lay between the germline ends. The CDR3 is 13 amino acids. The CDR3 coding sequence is TGTGCCAGCAGCGTAAGGTCGGGGACTGAAGCTTTCTTT. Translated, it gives CASSVRSGTEAFF.

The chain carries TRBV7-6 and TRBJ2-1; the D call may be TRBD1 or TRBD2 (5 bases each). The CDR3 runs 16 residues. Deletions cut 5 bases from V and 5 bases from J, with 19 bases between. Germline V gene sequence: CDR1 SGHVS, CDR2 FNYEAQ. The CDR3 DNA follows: TGTGCCAGCAGCGCCCGTCCAGAGGGGCTCAACAATGAGCAGTTCTTC. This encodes CASSARPEGLNNEQFF.

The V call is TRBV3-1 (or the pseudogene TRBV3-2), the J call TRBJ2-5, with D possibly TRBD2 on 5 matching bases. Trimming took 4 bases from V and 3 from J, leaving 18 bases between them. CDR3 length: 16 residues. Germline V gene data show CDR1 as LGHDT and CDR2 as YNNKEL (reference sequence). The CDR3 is CASSPAYLSGEETQYF. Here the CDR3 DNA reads TGTGCCAGCAGCCCCGCCTATTTAAGCGGAGAAGAGACCCAGTACTTC.

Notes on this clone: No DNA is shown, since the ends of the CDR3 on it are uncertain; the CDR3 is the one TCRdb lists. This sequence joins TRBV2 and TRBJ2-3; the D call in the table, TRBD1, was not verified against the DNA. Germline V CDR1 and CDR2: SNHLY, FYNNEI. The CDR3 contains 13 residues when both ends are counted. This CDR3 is CASSEFGQGALYF.

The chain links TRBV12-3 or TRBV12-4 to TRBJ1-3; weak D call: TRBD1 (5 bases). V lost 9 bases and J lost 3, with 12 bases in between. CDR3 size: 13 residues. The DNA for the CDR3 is TGTGCCAGTACGGGGCGCATTGGAAACACCATATATTTT. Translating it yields CASTGRIGNTIYF.

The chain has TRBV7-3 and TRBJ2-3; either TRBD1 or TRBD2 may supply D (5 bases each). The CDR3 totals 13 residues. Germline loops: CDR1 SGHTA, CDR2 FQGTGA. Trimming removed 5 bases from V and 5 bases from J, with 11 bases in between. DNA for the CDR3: TGTGCCAGCAGCCGTGAGGGGTTAGATACGCAGTATTTT. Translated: CASSREGLDTQYF.

The DNA for the CDR3 is TGTGCCAGCAGCTCCTTATTGACTAGCGGGCATATCCGGATCTCTGGGGCCAACGTCCTGACTTTC. As protein: CASSSLLTSGHIRISGANVLTF. V usage is TRBV28 and J usage is TRBJ2-6, with 10 bases fitting TRBD2. Unmatched junction bases numbered 20, after V lost 6 bases and J lost 0 bases. CDR1 is MDHEN and CDR2 is SYDVKM in the germline V gene. The CDR3 extends over 22 amino acids.

CDR3: CATSRDYMGGRAYNEQFF. The CDR3 nucleotides are TGTGCCACCAGCAGAGATTATATGGGCGGGAGGGCCTACAATGAGCAGTTCTTC. The J gene is TRBJ2-1, the V gene TRBV15; 9 nucleotides align to TRBD2. This CDR3 has 18 amino acids. Germline lookup yields CDR1 LNHNV and CDR2 YYDKDF (reference sequence). V was clipped by 0 bases and J by 2 bases; unmatched bases: 8.

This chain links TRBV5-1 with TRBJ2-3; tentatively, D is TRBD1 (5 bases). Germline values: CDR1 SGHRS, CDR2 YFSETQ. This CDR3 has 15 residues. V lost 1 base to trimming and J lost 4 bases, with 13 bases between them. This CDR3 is CASSLQGIAADTQYF. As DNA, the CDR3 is TGCGCCAGCAGCTTGCAGGGAATAGCAGCAGATACGCAGTATTTT. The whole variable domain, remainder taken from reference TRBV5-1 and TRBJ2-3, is KAGVTQTPRYLIKTRGQQVTLSCSPISGHRSVSWYQQTPGQGLQFLFEYFSETQRNKGNFPGRFSGRQFSNSRSEMNVSTLELGDSALYLCASSLQGIAADTQYFGPGTRLTVL.

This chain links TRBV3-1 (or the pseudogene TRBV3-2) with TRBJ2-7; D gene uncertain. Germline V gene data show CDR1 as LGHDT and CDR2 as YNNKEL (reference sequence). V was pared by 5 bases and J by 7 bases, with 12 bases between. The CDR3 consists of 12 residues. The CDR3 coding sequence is TGTGCCAGCAGCACACCGGGTGGTGAGCAGTACTTC. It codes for CASSTPGGEQYF.

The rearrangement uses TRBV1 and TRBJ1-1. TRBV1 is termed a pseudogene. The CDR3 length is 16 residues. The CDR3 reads CTSPKSMKKPNTEAFF. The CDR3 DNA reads TGCACCAGCCCCAAATCTATGAAGAAACCAAACACTGAAGCTTTCTTT.

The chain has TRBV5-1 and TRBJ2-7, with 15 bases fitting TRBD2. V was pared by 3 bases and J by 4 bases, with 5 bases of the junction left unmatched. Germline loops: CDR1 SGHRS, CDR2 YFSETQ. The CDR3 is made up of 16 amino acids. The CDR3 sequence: CASSSEGLAGGYEQYF. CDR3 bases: TGCGCCAGCAGCTCCGAGGGACTAGCGGGAGGATACGAGCAGTACTTC.

The CDR3: CAWGGLASNEQFF. In nucleotides, the CDR3 is TGTGCCTGGGGGGGACTTGCTTCCAATGAGCAGTTCTTC. V gene TRBV30 combines with J gene TRBJ2-1, with D perhaps matching TRBD2 (6 bases). The CDR3 contains 13 residues. Germline assignment: CDR1 GTSNPN and CDR2 SVGIG (reference sequence). Trimming left V 5 bases short and J 6 bases short, with 14 bases between.

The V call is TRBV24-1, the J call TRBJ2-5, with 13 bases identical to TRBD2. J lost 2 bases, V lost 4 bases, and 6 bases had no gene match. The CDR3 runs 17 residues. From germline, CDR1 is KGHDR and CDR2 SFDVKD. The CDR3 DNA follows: TGTGCCACCAGTGACTACGGGACTAGCGGGACTCAAGAGACCCAGTACTTC. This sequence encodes CATSDYGTSGTQETQYF.

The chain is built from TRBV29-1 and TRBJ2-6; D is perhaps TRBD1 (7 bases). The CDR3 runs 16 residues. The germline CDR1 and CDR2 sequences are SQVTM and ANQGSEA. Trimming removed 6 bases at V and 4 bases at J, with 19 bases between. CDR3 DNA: TGCAGCGTGGGGTTGACAGGGAGGTCCGGGGCCAACGTCCTGACTTTC. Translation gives CSVGLTGRSGANVLTF.

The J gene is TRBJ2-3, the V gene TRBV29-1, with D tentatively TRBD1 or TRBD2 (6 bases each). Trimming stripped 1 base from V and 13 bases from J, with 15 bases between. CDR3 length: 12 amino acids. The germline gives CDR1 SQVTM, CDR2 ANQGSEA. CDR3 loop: CSVEGGGTPKYF. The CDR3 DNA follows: TGCAGCGTTGAAGGAGGGGGGACTCCAAAGTATTTT.

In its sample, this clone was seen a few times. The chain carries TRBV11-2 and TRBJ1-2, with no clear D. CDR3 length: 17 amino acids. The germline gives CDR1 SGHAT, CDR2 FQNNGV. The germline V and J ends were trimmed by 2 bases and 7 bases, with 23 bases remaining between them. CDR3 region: CASSLFRSPRTSGGYTF. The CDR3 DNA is TGTGCCAGCAGCTTATTTAGGAGCCCCCGGACCAGTGGTGGCTACACCTTC. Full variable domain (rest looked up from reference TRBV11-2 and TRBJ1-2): EAGVAQSPRYKIIEKRQSVAFWCNPISGHATLYWYQQILGQGPKLLIQFQNNGVVDDSQLPKDRFSAERLKGVDSTLKIQPAKLEDSAVYLCASSLFRSPRTSGGYTFGSGTRLTVV.

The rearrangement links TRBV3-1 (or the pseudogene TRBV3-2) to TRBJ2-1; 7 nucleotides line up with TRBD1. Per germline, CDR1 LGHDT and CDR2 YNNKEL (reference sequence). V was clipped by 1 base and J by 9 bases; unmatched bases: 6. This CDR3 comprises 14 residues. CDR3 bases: TGTGCCAGCAGCCAAGTTAGGGGGCCGGGTGAGCAGTTCTTC. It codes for CASSQVRGPGEQFF.

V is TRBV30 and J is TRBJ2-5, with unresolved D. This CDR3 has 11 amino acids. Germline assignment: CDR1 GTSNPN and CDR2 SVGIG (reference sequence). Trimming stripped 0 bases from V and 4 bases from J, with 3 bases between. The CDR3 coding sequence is TGTGCCTGGAGTGTTGGAGAGACCCAGTACTTC. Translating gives CAWSVGETQYF.

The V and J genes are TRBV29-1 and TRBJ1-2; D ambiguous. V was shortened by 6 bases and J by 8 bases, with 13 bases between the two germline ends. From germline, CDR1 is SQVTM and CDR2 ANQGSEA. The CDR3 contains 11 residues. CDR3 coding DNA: TGCAGCGTCTTGTTTTATGGCGGCTACACCTTC. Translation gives CSVLFYGGYTF.